These 15 T cell receptor beta chains were sequenced from one sample in a study of cytomegalovirus exposure and HLA in healthy donors. The study ran its PCR with 60 Vbeta and 13 Jbeta primers. Repertoires were generated with immunoSEQ multiplex PCR, while TCRdb's copy carries only in-frame clones and drops some. The sample holds 90,000 to 100,000 clones; approximately 71% are singletons and the top ten take approximately 8%. Source material: PBMCs. The receptors were gathered from a female donor in good health and CMV-seronegative.

The chain is built from TRBV2 and TRBJ2-2; 10 bases map to TRBD1. The CDR3 spans 14 residues. Per the germline V gene, CDR1 is SNHLY and CDR2 is FYNNEI. The V segment lost 7 bases and the J segment 4 bases; nucleotides outside the gene matches: 3. The DNA for the CDR3 is TGTGCCAGCAAGTGGGACAGGGGCACCGGGGAGCTGTTTTTT. It translates to CASKWDRGTGELFF.

The CDR3 is CASSREEGYSNQPQHF. Written as DNA, the CDR3 is TGTGCCAGCAGCCGCGAGGAGGGCTATAGCAATCAGCCCCAGCATTTT. The V gene is TRBV9, the J gene TRBJ1-5; no reliable D call. The germline CDR1 and CDR2 sequences are SGDLS and YYNGEE. The V and J ends lost 4 bases and 0 bases respectively, with 14 bases between them. This CDR3 has 16 amino acids.

This clone was picked up a small number of times. The CDR3 sequence is CATSRDRYNEQFF. The CDR3 bases are TGTGCCACCAGCAGGGACAGGTACAATGAGCAGTTCTTC. This sequence joins TRBV15 and TRBJ2-1; 7 bases map to TRBD1. The CDR3 has 13 residues. CDR1 and CDR2 from the germline V gene are LNHNV and YYDKDF (reference sequence). V was pared by 3 bases and J by 4 bases, with 0 bases of the junction left unmatched.

The J gene is TRBJ1-2, the V gene TRBV28; TRBD1 aligns across 9 bases. Germline CDR1 and CDR2: MDHEN and SYDVKM. J gave up 5 bases and V 4 bases, and 8 bases lay outside the gene matches. This CDR3 comprises 15 residues. Here the CDR3 DNA reads TGTGCCAGCAGTTCGACCGGGACAGGGATGTATGGCTACACCTTC. It encodes CASSSTGTGMYGYTF.

The chain carries TRBV7-2 and TRBJ2-2, with D possibly matching TRBD2 (6 bases). V gave up 4 bases and J gave up 4 bases, with 19 bases separating them. CDR1 is SGHTA, CDR2 FQGNSA, per germline. CDR3 size: 17 residues. The CDR3 nucleotides are TGTGCCAGCAGCTCACGCGGAGCTAGCGCATTCACCGGGGAGCTGTTTTTT. It specifies CASSSRGASAFTGELFF.

The genes are TRBV6-5 and TRBJ2-5; 9 positions agree with TRBD2. From germline, CDR1 is MNHEY and CDR2 SVGAGI. J gave up 5 bases and V 6 bases, and 7 bases lay outside the gene matches. This CDR3 has 14 residues. Here the CDR3 DNA reads TGTGCCAGCAGAACAGCGGGGGGCGTGGAGACCCAGTACTTC. Encoded protein: CASRTAGGVETQYF.

This chain links TRBV2 with TRBJ1-1; D is perhaps TRBD1 (6 bases). The germline V and J ends were trimmed by 3 bases and 1 base, with 9 bases remaining between them. The CDR3 length is 14 residues. Germline V CDR1 and CDR2: SNHLY, FYNNEI. The DNA of the CDR3 is TGTGCCAGCAGTGACAGGGGAAGGAACACTGAAGCTTTCTTT. It yields the protein CASSDRGRNTEAFF.

This chain uses TRBV4-1 with TRBJ2-7; D may be TRBD1 (5 bases). CDR3 length equals 16 residues. Germline CDR1 reads MGHRA; CDR2 reads YSYEKL. Trimming took 1 base from V and 0 from J, leaving 13 bases between them. The CDR3 DNA is TGCGCCAGCAGCCAAGGGGGCTCACTAACCTCCTACGAGCAGTACTTC. This sequence encodes CASSQGGSLTSYEQYF.

This clone was seen a single time. The genes are TRBV7-9 and TRBJ1-1; D is perhaps TRBD1 (5 bases). CDR3 length: 18 amino acids. V was trimmed by 1 base and J by 4 bases, leaving 22 bases between them. The germline gives CDR1 SEHNR, CDR2 FQNEAQ (reference sequence). CDR3 in DNA: TGTGCCAGCAGCTTAGGGTTCTTGAATTTCGGGGGTAGCACTGAAGCTTTCTTT. This sequence encodes CASSLGFLNFGGSTEAFF.

V gene TRBV11-2 combines with J gene TRBJ2-2, with TRBD1 as a possible D gene (6 bases). The germline V gene has CDR1 SGHAT and CDR2 FQNNGV. The CDR3 covers 15 residues. V lost 4 bases and J lost 5, with 14 bases in between. The CDR3 region is CASSSIRGRTGELFF. CDR3 coding DNA: TGTGCCAGCAGCTCGATAAGGGGGAGAACCGGGGAGCTGTTTTTT.

This clone occurred once. V usage is TRBV15 and J usage is TRBJ1-5; no clear D gene. Trimming left V 1 base short and J 0 bases short, with 4 bases between. CDR3 size: 14 residues. CDR1 is LNHNV and CDR2 is YYDKDF in the germline V gene (reference sequence). CDR3 residues: CATSRGNSNQPQHF. Here the CDR3 DNA reads TGTGCCACCAGCAGAGGTAATAGCAATCAGCCCCAGCATTTT.

The chain uses TRBV11-2 and TRBJ2-7, with TRBD2 matching 13 bases. Germline V CDR1 and CDR2: SGHAT, FQNNGV. This CDR3 spans 16 amino acids. The V and J ends lost 5 bases and 2 bases, in that order; junction bases with no gene match: 6. The CDR3 protein is CASSPRTSGSAYEQYF. The CDR3 coding sequence is TGTGCCAGCAGCCCAAGGACTAGCGGGAGTGCCTACGAGCAGTACTTC.

This clone was counted a few times. V is TRBV19 and J is TRBJ1-5; 9 bases fit TRBD1. Looked up from germline, CDR1 is LNHDA and CDR2 is SQIVND (reference sequence). After removal of 5 bases from V and 3 bases from J, the junction contained 5 bases not matched to a gene. The CDR3 has 15 amino acids. The CDR3 coding sequence is TGTGCCAGTAGTGGGACAGGGCAATACAATCAGCCCCAGCATTTT. Translation gives CASSGTGQYNQPQHF.

This clone was seen a single time. The gene calls are TRBV6-6 and TRBJ1-5; D unresolved. This CDR3 is 15 amino acids long. The V end was cut by 2 bases, the J end by 4 bases, with 12 bases between. Germline CDR1 is MNHNY and CDR2 is SVGAGI (reference sequence). The CDR3 DNA reads TGTGCCAGCAGTTACCTACGGACTGCTAATCAGCCCCAGCATTTT. It codes for CASSYLRTANQPQHF.

The sample holds one count of this clone. The chain is built from TRBV19 and TRBJ2-7, with 11 bases identical to TRBD1. The CDR3 covers 15 residues. From germline, CDR1 is LNHDA and CDR2 SQIVND (reference sequence). Trimming took 3 bases from V and 2 from J; bases not matched to a gene: 3. CDR3 sequence (DNA): TGTGCCAGTAGTATCGGGACAGGGGGGACCTACGAGCAGTACTTC. Translation: CASSIGTGGTYEQYF.